Below, 17 T cell receptor beta chains from the same sample are listed, as sequenced in a study of blood T cell repertoires in COVID-19 (TCRdb year 2020). Receptor amplification or capture employed the immunoSEQ multiplex PCR assay. TCRdb retrieved this table from immuneACCESS and kept in-frame rearrangements only. Not all clones are present; in checked studies, unresolved V genes account for under half, and no reason is known for the remainder. In this sample the table shows roughly 40,000 clones, around 86% of which occur a single time. The ten biggest clones cover around 5.2% of the sample. Sample: peripheral blood. Receptor source: a man aged 40-55 years with active COVID-19.

This chain connects TRBV10-3 to TRBJ2-1; 10 bases fit TRBD2. The CDR3 is made up of 15 amino acids. Germline loops: CDR1 ENHRY, CDR2 SYGVKD. The J segment lost 3 bases and the V segment lost 6 bases, leaving 5 bases of the junction unmatched. CDR3 nucleotide sequence: TGTGCCATCAGAGCTGCTAGCGGGAGCTACAATGAGCAGTTCTTC. Amino acids: CAIRAASGSYNEQFF.

The V call is TRBV9, the J call TRBJ2-7; 8 positions agree with TRBD1. CDR3 size: 15 residues. CDR1 is SGDLS and CDR2 is YYNGEE in the germline V gene. Unmatched junction bases numbered 13, after V lost 3 bases and J lost 8 bases. CDR3 bases: TGTGCCAGCAGCGGACCGACAGGGGATATTACGCAGCAGTACTTC. Its protein is CASSGPTGDITQQYF.

The chain couples TRBV10-3 to TRBJ2-3, with D possibly being TRBD2 (5 bases). This CDR3 comprises 14 residues. CDR1 is ENHRY and CDR2 is SYGVKD in the germline V gene. Trimming cost V 6 bases and J 0 bases, with 10 bases left between them. CDR3 DNA sequence: TGTGCCATCAGGGGAGCGTTTAGCACAGATACGCAGTATTTT. Translating gives CAIRGAFSTDTQYF.

V usage is TRBV2 and J usage is TRBJ2-5; 8 bases match TRBD1. V gave up 8 bases and J gave up 2 bases; unmatched junction bases: 7. CDR1 and CDR2 (germline): SNHLY, FYNNEI. The CDR3 runs 14 residues. CDR3 sequence: CASVPTGAQETQYF. Here the CDR3 DNA reads TGTGCCAGCGTCCCGACAGGGGCACAAGAGACCCAGTACTTC.

CDR3 residues: CASSPRLAGDNEQFF. The CDR3 bases are TGTGCCAGCTCACCCCGACTAGCGGGAGACAATGAGCAGTTCTTC. The genes are TRBV18 and TRBJ2-1, with 12 bases lining up with TRBD2. Per germline, CDR1 KGHSH and CDR2 LQKENI. V shed 3 bases, J shed 5 bases, and the junction held 2 bases outside the gene matches. This CDR3 is built from 15 residues.

The chain links TRBV14 to TRBJ2-1; a weak D match, TRBD1 (6 bases). V was cut by 3 bases and J by 9 bases, with 15 bases left in between. The CDR3 is made up of 14 amino acids. Per the germline V gene, CDR1 is SGHDN and CDR2 is FVKESK. The CDR3 reads CASSQVKGVGEQFF. CDR3 nucleotide sequence: TGTGCCAGCAGCCAGGTTAAGGGGGTGGGTGAGCAGTTCTTC.

This rearrangement joins TRBV9 to TRBJ1-4; 9 positions agree with TRBD1. V was clipped by 3 bases and J by 5 bases; unmatched bases: 2. Germline V gene lookup returns CDR1 SGDLS and CDR2 YYNGEE. The CDR3 runs to 14 residues. CDR3 loop: CASSAGTGNEKLFF. In DNA form, the CDR3 reads TGTGCCAGCAGCGCCGGGACAGGGAATGAAAAACTGTTTTTT.

This chain links TRBV28 with TRBJ2-2, with 9 bases fitting TRBD2. CDR3 length: 16 residues. The V gene end was trimmed by 5 bases and the J gene end by 0 bases; junction bases not matched to a gene: 4. Germline-derived CDR1 and CDR2 are MDHEN and SYDVKM. CDR3 nucleotides: TGTGCCAGCAGTCCATCTAGCGGGGCGAACACCGGGGAGCTGTTTTTT. Protein sequence: CASSPSSGANTGELFF.

This chain uses TRBV5-1 with TRBJ2-7; TRBD2 matches 9 bases. The CDR3 loop spans 15 amino acids. Germline V gene sequence: CDR1 SGHRS, CDR2 YFSETQ. V trimming: 6 bases; J trimming: 2 bases; junction bases outside the gene matches: 9. The CDR3 DNA sequence: TGCGCCAGCAAACTTGTGGCGGGAGGGCCCTACGAGCAGTACTTC. Its translation is CASKLVAGGPYEQYF.

This chain connects TRBV19 to TRBJ2-3, with a tentative D call TRBD2 (5 bases). Germline CDR1 LNHDA, CDR2 SQIVND (reference sequence). The CDR3 has 16 residues. Trimming took 1 base from V and 0 from J, leaving 11 bases between them. The CDR3 loop reads CASSIGASPSTDTQYF. For the CDR3, the DNA is TGTGCCAGTAGTATAGGGGCTAGCCCTAGCACAGATACGCAGTATTTT.

This chain joins TRBV18 and TRBJ1-6; D unclear. The CDR3 is made up of 15 amino acids. Germline V gives CDR1 KGHSH, CDR2 LQKENI. Trimming cost V 5 bases and J 3 bases, with 11 bases left between them. CDR3 protein: CASSSQEIYNSPLHF. In nucleotides, the CDR3 is TGTGCCAGCTCATCTCAGGAAATCTATAATTCACCCCTCCACTTT.

This clone was recorded only once. The chain employs TRBV20-1 and TRBJ2-1, with 9 bases fitting TRBD2. Germline values: CDR1 DFQATT, CDR2 SNEGSKA (reference sequence). V was pared by 3 bases and J by 9 bases, with 15 bases of the junction left unmatched. This CDR3 spans 16 amino acids. The DNA for the CDR3 is TGCAGTGCTAGTGGTCAGGGGGTAGCGGGAGACGGTGAGCAGTTCTTC. Encoded protein: CSASGQGVAGDGEQFF.

This clone was observed a single time. The gene calls are TRBV28 and TRBJ2-7; TRBD2 agrees at 12 bases. Unmatched junction bases numbered 6, after V lost 6 bases and J lost 6 bases. Per germline, CDR1 MDHEN and CDR2 SYDVKM. The CDR3 spans 14 residues. CDR3: CASRERTSGTEQYF. Written as DNA, the CDR3 is TGTGCCAGCAGGGAACGGACTAGCGGGACCGAGCAGTACTTC.

J is TRBJ1-3 and V is TRBV19; 7 bases line up with TRBD1. The CDR3 sequence is 17 residues long. Germline trimming cut 4 bases from V and 0 bases from J; bases unmatched to any gene: 9. Germline lookup yields CDR1 LNHDA and CDR2 SQIVND (reference sequence). The DNA for the CDR3 is TGTGCCAGTAGTACCCCAGACAGGGAGGCCTCTGGAAACACCATATATTTT. Encoded protein: CASSTPDREASGNTIYF.

The chain uses TRBV14 and TRBJ1-5; 7 positions match TRBD1. The CDR3 totals 15 residues. Germline assignment: CDR1 SGHDN and CDR2 FVKESK. J gave up 3 bases and V 7 bases, and 9 bases lay outside the gene matches. The CDR3 DNA is TGTGCCAGCACCTGGACAGGTGCCCCCAATCAGCCCCAGCATTTT. It is translated as CASTWTGAPNQPQHF.

The chain links TRBV28 to TRBJ2-5, with TRBD2 matching 12 bases. With V trimmed by 3 bases and J by 5 bases, 7 bases remained unmatched. This CDR3 is built from 16 residues. Per the germline V gene, CDR1 is MDHEN and CDR2 is SYDVKM. The CDR3 region has the DNA TGTGCCAGCAGTTTTTTAGCTAGCGGGAGGGGGGAGACCCAGTACTTC. This gives the protein CASSFLASGRGETQYF.

The rearrangement uses TRBV24-1 and TRBJ2-3, with 7 bases lining up with TRBD1. The V gene's germline CDR1 is KGHDR and CDR2 SFDVKD. CDR3 size: 19 residues. The junction had 16 bases not matched to a gene; V was cut back by 5 bases and J by 0 bases. The CDR3 loop reads CATSALRGLADGSTDTQYF. In nucleotides, the CDR3 is TGTGCCACCAGTGCCCTAAGGGGGCTAGCAGACGGAAGCACAGATACGCAGTATTTT.